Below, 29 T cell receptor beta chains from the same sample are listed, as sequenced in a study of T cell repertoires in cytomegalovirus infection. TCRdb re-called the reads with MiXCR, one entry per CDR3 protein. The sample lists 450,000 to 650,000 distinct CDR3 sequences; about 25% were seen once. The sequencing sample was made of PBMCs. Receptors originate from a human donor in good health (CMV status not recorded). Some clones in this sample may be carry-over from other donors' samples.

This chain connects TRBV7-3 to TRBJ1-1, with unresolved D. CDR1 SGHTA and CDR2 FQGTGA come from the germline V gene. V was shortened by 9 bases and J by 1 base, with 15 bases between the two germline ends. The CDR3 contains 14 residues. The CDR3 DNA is TGTGCCAGTACATTAACGGCGGGGAACACTGAAGCTTTCTTT. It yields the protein CASTLTAGNTEAFF.

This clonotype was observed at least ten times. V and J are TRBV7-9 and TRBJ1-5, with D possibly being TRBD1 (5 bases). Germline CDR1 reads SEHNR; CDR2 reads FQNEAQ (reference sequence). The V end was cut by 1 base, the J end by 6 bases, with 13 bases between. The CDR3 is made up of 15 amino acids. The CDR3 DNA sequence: TGTGCCAGCAGCTTAGGTGGCGACGGGACTCAGCCCCAGCATTTT. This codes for CASSLGGDGTQPQHF. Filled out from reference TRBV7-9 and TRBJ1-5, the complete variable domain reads DTGVSQNPRHKITKRGQNVTFRCDPISEHNRLYWYRQTLGQGPEFLTYFQNEAQLEKSRLLSDRFSAERPKGSFSTLEIQRTEQGDSAMYLCASSLGGDGTQPQHFGDGTRLSIL.

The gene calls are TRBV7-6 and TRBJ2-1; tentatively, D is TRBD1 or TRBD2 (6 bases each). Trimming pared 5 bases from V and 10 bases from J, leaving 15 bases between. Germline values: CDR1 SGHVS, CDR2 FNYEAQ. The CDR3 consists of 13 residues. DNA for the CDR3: TGTGCCAGCAGCCCCGGAGGGGGAGACGAGCAGTTCTTC. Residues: CASSPGGGDEQFF.

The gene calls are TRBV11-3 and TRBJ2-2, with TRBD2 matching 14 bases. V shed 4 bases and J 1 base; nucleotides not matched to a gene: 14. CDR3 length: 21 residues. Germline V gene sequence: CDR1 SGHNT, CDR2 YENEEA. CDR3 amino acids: CASSSTLTSGRVRWNTGELFF. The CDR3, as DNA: TGTGCCAGCAGCTCAACCCTGACTAGCGGGAGGGTACGATGGAACACCGGGGAGCTGTTTTTT.

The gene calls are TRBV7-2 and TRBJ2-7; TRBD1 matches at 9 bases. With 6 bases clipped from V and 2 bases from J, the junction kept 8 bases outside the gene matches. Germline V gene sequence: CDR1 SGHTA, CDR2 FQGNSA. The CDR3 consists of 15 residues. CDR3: CASSRTGVSPYEQYF. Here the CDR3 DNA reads TGTGCCAGCAGTCGGACAGGGGTATCTCCCTACGAGCAGTACTTC.

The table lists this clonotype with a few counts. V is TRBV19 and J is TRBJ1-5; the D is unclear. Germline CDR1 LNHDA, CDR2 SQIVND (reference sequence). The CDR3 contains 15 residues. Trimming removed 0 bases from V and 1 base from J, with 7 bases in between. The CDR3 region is CASSIDNGSNQPQHF. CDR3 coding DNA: TGTGCCAGTAGTATAGATAACGGCAGCAATCAGCCCCAGCATTTT.

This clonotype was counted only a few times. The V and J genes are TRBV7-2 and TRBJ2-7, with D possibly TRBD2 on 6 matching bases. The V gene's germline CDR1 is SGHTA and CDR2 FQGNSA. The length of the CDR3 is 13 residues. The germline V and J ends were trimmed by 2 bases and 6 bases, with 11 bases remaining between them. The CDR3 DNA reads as TGTGCCAGCAGCTTAATGGGAGGTTCCGAGCAGTACGTC. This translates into CASSLMGGSEQYV.

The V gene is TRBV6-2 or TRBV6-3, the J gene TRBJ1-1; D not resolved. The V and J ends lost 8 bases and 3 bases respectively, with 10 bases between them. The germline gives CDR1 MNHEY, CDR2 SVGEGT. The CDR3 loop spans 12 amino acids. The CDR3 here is CASRSFDTEAFF. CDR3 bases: TGTGCCAGCCGGTCTTTTGACACTGAAGCTTTCTTT.

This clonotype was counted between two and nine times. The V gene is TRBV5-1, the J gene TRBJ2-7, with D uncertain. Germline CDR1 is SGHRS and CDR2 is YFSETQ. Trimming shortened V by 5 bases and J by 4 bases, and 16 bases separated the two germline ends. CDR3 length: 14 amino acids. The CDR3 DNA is TGCGCCAGCAGGATTGGCCAGGAGTTGTACGAGCAGTACTTC. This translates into CASRIGQELYEQYF. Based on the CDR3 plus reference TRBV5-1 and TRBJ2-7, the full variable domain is KAGVTQTPRYLIKTRGQQVTLSCSPISGHRSVSWYQQTPGQGLQFLFEYFSETQRNKGNFPGRFSGRQFSNSRSEMNVSTLELGDSALYLCASRIGQELYEQYFGPGTRLTVT.

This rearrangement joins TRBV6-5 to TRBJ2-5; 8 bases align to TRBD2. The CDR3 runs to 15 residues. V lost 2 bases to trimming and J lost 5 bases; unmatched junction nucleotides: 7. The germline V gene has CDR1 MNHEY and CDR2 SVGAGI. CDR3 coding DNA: TGTGCCAGCAGTTACATGAGCGGGAGACGGGAGACCCAGTACTTC. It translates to CASSYMSGRRETQYF.

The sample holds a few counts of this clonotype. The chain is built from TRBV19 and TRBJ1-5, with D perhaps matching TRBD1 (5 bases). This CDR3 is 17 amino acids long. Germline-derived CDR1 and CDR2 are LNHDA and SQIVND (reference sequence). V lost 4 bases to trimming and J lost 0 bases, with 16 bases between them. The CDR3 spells CASSTRTRHLSNQPQHF. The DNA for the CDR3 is TGTGCCAGTAGTACCCGGACAAGGCATCTTAGCAATCAGCCCCAGCATTTT.

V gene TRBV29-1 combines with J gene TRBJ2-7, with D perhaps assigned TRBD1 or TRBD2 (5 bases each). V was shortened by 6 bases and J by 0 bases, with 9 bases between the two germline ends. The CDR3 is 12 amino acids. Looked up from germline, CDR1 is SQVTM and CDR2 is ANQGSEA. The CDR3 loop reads CSVRDDSYEQYF. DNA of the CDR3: TGCAGCGTGAGGGACGACTCCTACGAGCAGTACTTC.

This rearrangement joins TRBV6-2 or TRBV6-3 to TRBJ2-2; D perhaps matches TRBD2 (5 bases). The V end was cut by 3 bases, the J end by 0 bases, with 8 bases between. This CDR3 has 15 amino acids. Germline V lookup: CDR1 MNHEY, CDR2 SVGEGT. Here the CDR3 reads CASSYWGANTGELFF. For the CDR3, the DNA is TGTGCCAGCAGTTATTGGGGAGCGAACACCGGGGAGCTGTTTTTT.

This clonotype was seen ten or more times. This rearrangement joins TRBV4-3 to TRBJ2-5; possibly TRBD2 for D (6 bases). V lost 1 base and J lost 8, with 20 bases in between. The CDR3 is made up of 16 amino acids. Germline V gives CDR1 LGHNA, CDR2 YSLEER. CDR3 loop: CASSQGRASAQITQYF. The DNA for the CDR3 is TGCGCCAGCAGCCAAGGGAGGGCTAGTGCACAGATTACCCAGTACTTC.

As DNA, the CDR3 is TGTGCCAGCAGTTACCCGTTAGGGGCGGGAGCCCGCAATGAGCAGTTCTTC. It specifies CASSYPLGAGARNEQFF. The V gene is TRBV6-2 or TRBV6-3, the J gene TRBJ2-1; TRBD2 matches 7 bases. Looked up from germline, CDR1 is MNHEY and CDR2 is SVGEGT. There are 17 residues in the CDR3. V trimming: 2 bases; J trimming: 6 bases; junction bases outside the gene matches: 13.

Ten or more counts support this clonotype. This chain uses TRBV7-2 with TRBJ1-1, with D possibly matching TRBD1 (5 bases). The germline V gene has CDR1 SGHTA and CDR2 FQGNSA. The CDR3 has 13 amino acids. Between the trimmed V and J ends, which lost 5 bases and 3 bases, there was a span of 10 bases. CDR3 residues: CASSQRGHTEAFF. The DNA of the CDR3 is TGTGCCAGCAGCCAAAGGGGTCACACTGAAGCTTTCTTT.

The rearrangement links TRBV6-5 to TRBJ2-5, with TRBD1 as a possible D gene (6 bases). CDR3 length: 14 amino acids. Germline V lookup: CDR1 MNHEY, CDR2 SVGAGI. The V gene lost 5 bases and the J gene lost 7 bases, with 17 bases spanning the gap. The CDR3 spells CASSLLGARGTQYF. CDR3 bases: TGTGCCAGCAGTCTGCTGGGGGCGCGAGGGACCCAGTACTTC.

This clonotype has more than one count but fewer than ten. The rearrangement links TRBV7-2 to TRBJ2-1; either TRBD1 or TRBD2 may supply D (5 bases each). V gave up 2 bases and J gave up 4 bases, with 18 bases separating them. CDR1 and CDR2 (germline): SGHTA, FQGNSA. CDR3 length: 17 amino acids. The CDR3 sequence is CASSLRGREPQYNEQFF. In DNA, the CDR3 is TGTGCCAGCAGCTTAAGGGGCAGGGAGCCCCAATACAATGAGCAGTTCTTC. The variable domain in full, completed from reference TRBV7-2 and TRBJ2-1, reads GAGVSQSPSNKVTEKGKDVELRCDPISGHTALYWYRQSLGQGLEFLIYFQGNSAPDKSGLPSDRFSAERTGGSVSTLTIQRTQQEDSAVYLCASSLRGREPQYNEQFFGPGTRLTVL.

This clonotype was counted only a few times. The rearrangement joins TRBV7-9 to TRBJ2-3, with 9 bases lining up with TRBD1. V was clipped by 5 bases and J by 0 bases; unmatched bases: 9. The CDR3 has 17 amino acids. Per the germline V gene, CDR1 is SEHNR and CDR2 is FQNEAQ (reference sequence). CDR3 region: CASSPNRDRESTDTQYF. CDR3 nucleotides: TGTGCCAGCAGCCCGAACCGGGACAGGGAGAGCACAGATACGCAGTATTTT.

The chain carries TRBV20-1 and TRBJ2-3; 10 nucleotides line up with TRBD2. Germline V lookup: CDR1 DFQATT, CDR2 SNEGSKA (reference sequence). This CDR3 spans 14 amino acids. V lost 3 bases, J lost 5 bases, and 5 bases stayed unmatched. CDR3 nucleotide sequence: TGCAGTGCTAGTGGGCTAGCGGGAGTAGATACGCAGTATTTT. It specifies CSASGLAGVDTQYF.

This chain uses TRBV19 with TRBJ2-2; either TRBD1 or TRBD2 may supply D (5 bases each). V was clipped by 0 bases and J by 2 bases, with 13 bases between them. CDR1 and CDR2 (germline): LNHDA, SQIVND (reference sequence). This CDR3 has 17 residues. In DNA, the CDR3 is TGTGCCAGTAGTATAGACGGTCAGGGACGTAACACCGGGGAGCTGTTTTTT. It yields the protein CASSIDGQGRNTGELFF.

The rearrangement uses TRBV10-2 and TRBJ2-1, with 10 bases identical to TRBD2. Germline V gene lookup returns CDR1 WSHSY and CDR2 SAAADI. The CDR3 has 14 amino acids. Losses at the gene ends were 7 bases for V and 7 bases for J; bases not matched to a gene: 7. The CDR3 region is CASTALAGLNEQFF. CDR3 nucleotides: TGCGCCAGCACGGCACTAGCGGGACTAAATGAGCAGTTCTTC.

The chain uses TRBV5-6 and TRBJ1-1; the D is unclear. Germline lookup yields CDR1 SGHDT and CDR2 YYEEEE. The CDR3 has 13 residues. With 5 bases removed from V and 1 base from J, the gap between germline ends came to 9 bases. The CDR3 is CASRLDGNTEAFF. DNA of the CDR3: TGTGCCAGCAGACTTGACGGGAACACTGAAGCTTTCTTT.

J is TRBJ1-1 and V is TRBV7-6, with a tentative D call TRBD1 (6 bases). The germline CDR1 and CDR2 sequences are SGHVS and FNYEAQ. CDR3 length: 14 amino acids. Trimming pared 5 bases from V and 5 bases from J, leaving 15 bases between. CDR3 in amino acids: CASSPGGARTEAFF. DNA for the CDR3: TGTGCCAGCAGCCCCGGGGGGGCTCGGACTGAAGCTTTCTTT.

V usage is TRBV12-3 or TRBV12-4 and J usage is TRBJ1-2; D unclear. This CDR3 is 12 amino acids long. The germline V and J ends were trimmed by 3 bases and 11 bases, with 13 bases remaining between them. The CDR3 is CASSFDTLRYTF. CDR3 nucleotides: TGTGCCAGCAGTTTCGACACGTTAAGGTACACCTTC.

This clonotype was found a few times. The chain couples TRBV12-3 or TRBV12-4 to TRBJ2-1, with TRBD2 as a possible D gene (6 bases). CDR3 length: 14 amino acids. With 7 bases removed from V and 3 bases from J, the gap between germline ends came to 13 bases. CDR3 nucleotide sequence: TGTGCCAGCACCTTGGGGGGTGGCTACAATGAGCAGTTCTTC. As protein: CASTLGGGYNEQFF.

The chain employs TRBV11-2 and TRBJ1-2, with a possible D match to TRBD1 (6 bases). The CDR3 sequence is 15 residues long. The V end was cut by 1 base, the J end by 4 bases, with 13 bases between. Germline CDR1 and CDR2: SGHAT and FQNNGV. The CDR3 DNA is TGTGCCAGCAGCTTAGGGTCCAGGGGCGGCTATGGCTACACCTTC. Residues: CASSLGSRGGYGYTF.

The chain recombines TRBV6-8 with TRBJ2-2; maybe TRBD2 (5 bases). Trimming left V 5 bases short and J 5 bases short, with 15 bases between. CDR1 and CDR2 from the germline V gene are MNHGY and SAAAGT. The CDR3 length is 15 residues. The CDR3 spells CASSPRASRTGELFF. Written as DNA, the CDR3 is TGTGCCAGCAGTCCCCGGGCTAGCCGGACCGGGGAGCTGTTTTTT.

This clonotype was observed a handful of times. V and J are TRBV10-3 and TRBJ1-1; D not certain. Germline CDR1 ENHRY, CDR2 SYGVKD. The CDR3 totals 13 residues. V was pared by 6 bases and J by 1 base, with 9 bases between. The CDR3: CAIREDPNTEAFF. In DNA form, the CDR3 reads TGTGCCATCAGGGAGGACCCGAACACTGAAGCTTTCTTT.